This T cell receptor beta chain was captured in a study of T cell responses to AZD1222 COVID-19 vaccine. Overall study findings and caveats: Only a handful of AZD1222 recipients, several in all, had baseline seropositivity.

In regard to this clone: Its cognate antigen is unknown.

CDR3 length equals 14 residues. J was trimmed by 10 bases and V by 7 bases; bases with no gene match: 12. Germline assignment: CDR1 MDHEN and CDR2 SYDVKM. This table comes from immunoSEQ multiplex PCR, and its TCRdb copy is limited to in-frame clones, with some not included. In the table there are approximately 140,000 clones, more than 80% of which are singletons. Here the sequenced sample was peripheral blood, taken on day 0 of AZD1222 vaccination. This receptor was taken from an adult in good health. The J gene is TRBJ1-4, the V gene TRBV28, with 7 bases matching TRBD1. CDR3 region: CASNLDRVERKLFF. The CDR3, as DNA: TGTGCCAGCAACCTAGACAGGGTTGAAAGAAAACTGTTTTTT.